The next 27 T cell receptor beta chains were all read from a single sample in a study of human T cells and chemical hapten exposure. MiXCR, run by TCRdb on the RACE reads, gives a single entry per CDR3 protein. The sample has 350,000 to 400,000 distinct CDR3 sequences, 6% to 7% seen once. This sample's time point: patch test 2, 6 weeks after DPC sensitization. Treatment in this sample: therapeutic diphenylcyclopropenone sensitization with weekly scalp DPC. The source was whole blood, collected in connection with sensitization to the hapten diphenylcyclopropenone (DPC). These receptors were collected from a woman under 30 with alopecia areata. Some clones in this sample may be carry-over from other donors' samples.

The chain recombines TRBV20-1 with TRBJ2-7, with D unclear. Germline V gives CDR1 DFQATT, CDR2 SNEGSKA (reference sequence). The CDR3 extends over 15 amino acids. V lost 3 bases, J lost 0 bases, and 15 bases lay in between. The CDR3, as DNA: TGCAGTGCTAGTGTCTTCCCCGACATCTCCTACGAGCAGTACTTC. Protein: CSASVFPDISYEQYF.

This clonotype came up a few times. The V and J genes are TRBV7-8 and TRBJ2-5, with a tentative D call TRBD2 (5 bases). Germline values: CDR1 SGHVS, CDR2 FQNEAQ. V lost 2 bases and J lost 5, with 9 bases in between. The CDR3 totals 13 residues. The CDR3 loop is CASSLSPGETQYF. The CDR3, as DNA: TGTGCCAGCAGCTTATCTCCGGGGGAGACCCAGTACTTC.

This clonotype was picked up a small number of times. The V call is TRBV7-2, the J call TRBJ2-3; D gene unclear. V lost 1 base and J 0 bases, leaving 11 bases between the germline ends. Germline V gene sequence: CDR1 SGHTA, CDR2 FQGNSA. This CDR3 contains 16 residues. CDR3: CASSLGSSGSTDTQYF. Here the CDR3 DNA reads TGTGCCAGCAGCTTAGGATCGTCTGGGAGCACAGATACGCAGTATTTT. The variable domain in full, completed from reference TRBV7-2 and TRBJ2-3, reads GAGVSQSPSNKVTEKGKDVELRCDPISGHTALYWYRQSLGQGLEFLIYFQGNSAPDKSGLPSDRFSAERTGGSVSTLTIQRTQQEDSAVYLCASSLGSSGSTDTQYFGPGTRLTVL.

This clonotype was observed a few times. This chain links TRBV27 with TRBJ2-1; 7 nucleotides match TRBD1. The CDR3 is 12 amino acids. After removal of 5 bases from V and 7 bases from J, the junction contained 2 bases not matched to a gene. Germline CDR1 and CDR2: MNHEY and SMNVEV (reference sequence). In nucleotides, the CDR3 is TGTGCCAGCAGTCACAGGGGAAATGAGCAGTTCTTC. Residues: CASSHRGNEQFF.

This clonotype was detected ten times or more. The chain is built from TRBV4-2 and TRBJ1-6; 7 nucleotides line up with TRBD1. The CDR3 runs to 15 residues. Germline CDR1 and CDR2: LGHNA and YNFKEQ. J lost 10 bases, V lost 0 bases, and 6 bases had no gene match. CDR3 nucleotide sequence: TGTGCCAGCAGCCAAGATGTAGGGGGCGGATCACCCCTCCACTTT. This encodes CASSQDVGGGSPLHF.

This clonotype has a count of ten or more. The chain carries TRBV6-1 and TRBJ1-5; D is ambiguous. Looked up from germline, CDR1 is MNHNS and CDR2 is SASEGT. The CDR3 is 16 amino acids. Trimming took off 0 bases at V and 4 bases at J, with 13 bases between the two ends. Written as DNA, the CDR3 is TGTGCCAGCAGTGAAGCGTTACTGCGGGGAAATCAGCCCCAGCATTTT. Its protein is CASSEALLRGNQPQHF.

This clonotype came up many times. The chain joins TRBV20-1 to TRBJ2-5; D not resolved. V lost 3 bases and J lost 5, with 13 bases in between. From germline, CDR1 is DFQATT and CDR2 SNEGSKA (reference sequence). This CDR3 contains 13 residues. The CDR3 coding sequence is TGCAGTGCTAGTTATGATTCGTCCGAGACCCAGTACTTC. This gives the protein CSASYDSSETQYF.

This clonotype was counted at least ten times. The chain combines TRBV3-1 with TRBJ1-5; TRBD1 matches at 8 bases. CDR1 and CDR2 from the germline V gene are LGHDT and YNNKEL (reference sequence). Germline trimming cut 0 bases from V and 0 bases from J; bases unmatched to any gene: 13. The CDR3 is 20 amino acids. The CDR3 here is CASSQEGRQGPPNSNQPQHF. The DNA for the CDR3 is TGTGCCAGCAGCCAAGAGGGGAGACAGGGGCCACCTAATAGCAATCAGCCCCAGCATTTT.

This clonotype was counted a few times. The chain recombines TRBV12-3 or TRBV12-4 with TRBJ2-1; 7 bases agree with TRBD1. The CDR3 runs 15 residues. V dropped 2 bases and J dropped 3; count of bases not matched to a gene: 4. The DNA for the CDR3 is TGTGCCAGCAGTTTAACCCAGGGGGTCTACAATGAGCAGTTCTTC. Residues: CASSLTQGVYNEQFF.

This clonotype has at least ten counts. The chain is built from TRBV12-3 or TRBV12-4 and TRBJ1-3; D uncertain. The CDR3 covers 15 residues. Between the trimmed V and J ends, which lost 7 bases and 3 bases, there was a span of 16 bases. The CDR3 nucleotides are TGTGCCAGCACCCGTGGCCTGAACCTTGGAAACACCATATATTTT. Amino acids: CASTRGLNLGNTIYF.

The rearrangement uses TRBV7-9 and TRBJ2-7; no reliable D call. The CDR3 is 13 amino acids. Germline V CDR1 and CDR2: SEHNR, FQNEAQ (reference sequence). Trimming removed 1 base at V and 3 bases at J, with 7 bases between. CDR3 protein: CASSLEISYEQYF. In DNA form, the CDR3 reads TGTGCCAGCAGCTTAGAGATCAGCTACGAGCAGTACTTC. The entire variable domain, with the rest obtained from reference TRBV7-9 and TRBJ2-7, is as follows: DTGVSQNPRHKITKRGQNVTFRCDPISEHNRLYWYRQTLGQGPEFLTYFQNEAQLEKSRLLSDRFSAERPKGSFSTLEIQRTEQGDSAMYLCASSLEISYEQYFGPGTRLTVT.

This clonotype was seen a few times. The chain is built from TRBV11-3 and TRBJ2-1, with D possibly TRBD2 on 6 matching bases. Germline loops: CDR1 SGHNT, CDR2 YENEEA. With 1 base removed from V and 5 bases from J, the gap between germline ends came to 12 bases. The CDR3 is 15 residues long. The CDR3 bases are TGTGCCAGCAGCTTAGTGGCGGGAAGTCACAATGAGCAGTTCTTC. This sequence encodes CASSLVAGSHNEQFF.

This clonotype was found many times. The genes are TRBV29-1 and TRBJ1-1; possibly TRBD1 for D (6 bases). CDR3 length equals 12 residues. Germline V lookup: CDR1 SQVTM, CDR2 ANQGSEA. V was trimmed by 6 bases and J by 6 bases, leaving 14 bases between them. The CDR3 sequence is CSVRGGRSEAFF. CDR3 DNA sequence: TGCAGCGTAAGGGGGGGGCGCTCTGAAGCTTTCTTT.

The J gene is TRBJ2-3, the V gene TRBV12-3 or TRBV12-4; D possibly corresponds to TRBD2 (5 bases). Between the trimmed V and J ends, which lost 6 bases and 10 bases, there was a span of 14 bases. The CDR3 runs to 12 residues. CDR3 amino acids: CASSTGRRAQYF. The CDR3 DNA sequence: TGTGCCAGCAGCACGGGCAGGCGGGCGCAGTATTTT.

This clonotype appeared a few times. The chain joins TRBV29-1 to TRBJ1-6; a possible D gene is TRBD1 (6 bases). The CDR3 loop spans 15 amino acids. Germline V gives CDR1 SQVTM, CDR2 ANQGSEA. V shed 5 bases and J shed 7 bases, with 18 bases lying between them. The CDR3 DNA is TGCAGCGTTCACAGGGCGTCTCTTGGGAATTCACCCCTCCACTTT. Protein: CSVHRASLGNSPLHF. Full variable domain (rest looked up from reference TRBV29-1 and TRBJ1-6): SAVISQKPSRDICQRGTSLTIQCQVDSQVTMMFWYRQQPGQSLTLIATANQGSEATYESGFVIDKFPISRPNLTFSTLTVSNMSPEDSSIYLCSVHRASLGNSPLHFGNGTRLTVT.

Many counts were recorded for this clonotype. The J gene is TRBJ2-5, the V gene TRBV28; 10 bases match TRBD1. Germline V gene lookup returns CDR1 MDHEN and CDR2 SYDVKM. The length of the CDR3 is 16 residues. The V and J ends lost 5 bases and 2 bases, in that order; junction bases with no gene match: 8. The CDR3 nucleotides read TGTGCCAGCAGTCCCCGGACAGGGGGAGGTCAAGAGACCCAGTACTTC. The encoded protein is CASSPRTGGGQETQYF.

This clonotype was seen a handful of times. The V gene is TRBV6-6, the J gene TRBJ1-4; 7 bases are shared with TRBD1. CDR1 and CDR2 (germline): MNHNY, SVGAGI (reference sequence). The CDR3 runs to 15 residues. The V gene end was trimmed by 4 bases and the J gene end by 7 bases; junction bases not matched to a gene: 9. The chain's CDR3 is CASSSVNRGGEKLFF. The DNA of the CDR3 is TGTGCCAGCAGTTCAGTAAACAGGGGCGGTGAAAAACTGTTTTTT.

This clonotype has only a few counts. The chain carries TRBV7-9 and TRBJ1-2; 11 nucleotides match TRBD1. Trimming took 5 bases from V and 0 from J; bases not matched to a gene: 8. Germline V gives CDR1 SEHNR, CDR2 FQNEAQ (reference sequence). The CDR3 is 17 residues long. Here the CDR3 reads CASSPLGTGGANYGYTF. In nucleotides, the CDR3 is TGTGCCAGCAGCCCGCTCGGGACAGGGGGAGCTAACTATGGCTACACCTTC.

This clonotype was counted between two and nine times. The chain recombines TRBV20-1 with TRBJ2-7; a weak D match, TRBD2 (6 bases). The CDR3 sequence is 15 residues long. With 6 bases removed from V and 5 bases from J, the gap between germline ends came to 23 bases. CDR1 and CDR2 (germline): DFQATT, SNEGSKA (reference sequence). The DNA for the CDR3 is TGCAGTGCCCCGGGAAGGCAGGGAGGAGTTCACGAGCAGTACTTC. This codes for CSAPGRQGGVHEQYF.

This chain links TRBV20-1 with TRBJ2-5; 8 nucleotides align to TRBD2. The CDR3 length is 15 residues. Germline V gene sequence: CDR1 DFQATT, CDR2 SNEGSKA (reference sequence). Trimming removed 3 bases from V and 8 bases from J; junction bases left unmatched: 14. The CDR3 spells CSASDPSGYGGTQYF. CDR3 DNA: TGCAGTGCTAGTGATCCTAGCGGGTACGGAGGAACCCAGTACTTC.

This clonotype was seen many times. This may be a read error, as it is one base from a much larger clone. This CDR3 is CASSWGDTEAFF. The CDR3 coding sequence is TGTGCCAGCAGCTGGGGGGACACTGAAGCTTTCTTT. The chain is built from TRBV7-3 and TRBJ1-1; TRBD1 might be the D (5 bases). Germline-derived CDR1 and CDR2 are SGHTA and FQGTGA. The CDR3 sequence is 12 residues long. Trimming stripped 4 bases from V and 3 bases from J, with 6 bases between.

This clonotype was counted at least ten times. The chain has TRBV10-3 and TRBJ1-6, with 7 bases matching TRBD1. The CDR3 consists of 20 residues. The germline CDR1 and CDR2 sequences are ENHRY and SYGVKD. The V and J ends lost 3 bases and 0 bases, in that order; junction bases with no gene match: 14. The CDR3 DNA reads TGTGCCATCAGTGACCGCAAGCAGAGGGGGCCAACCTCCTATAATTCACCCCTCCACTTT. This codes for CAISDRKQRGPTSYNSPLHF.

The table lists this clonotype with many counts. The chain links TRBV20-1 to TRBJ1-5; TRBD1 matches 8 bases. The CDR3 contains 19 residues. Germline assignment: CDR1 DFQATT and CDR2 SNEGSKA (reference sequence). The V and J ends lost 5 bases and 2 bases, in that order; junction bases with no gene match: 20. The CDR3 reads CSADSPGQDLWFGNQPQHF. CDR3 coding DNA: TGCAGTGCTGACAGCCCGGGACAGGACCTATGGTTTGGCAATCAGCCCCAGCATTTT.

This clonotype has a handful of counts. The V call is TRBV27, the J call TRBJ2-3, with D perhaps TRBD1 or TRBD2 (5 bases each). The V gene's germline CDR1 is MNHEY and CDR2 SMNVEV (reference sequence). V lost 5 bases to trimming and J lost 3 bases, with 15 bases between them. This CDR3 is 15 amino acids long. For the CDR3, the DNA is TGTGCCAGCAGTCCGAGGGGAATTGGGACAGATACGCAGTATTTT. Protein sequence: CASSPRGIGTDTQYF.

The chain joins TRBV20-1 to TRBJ2-1; possibly TRBD1 or TRBD2 for D (5 bases each). Germline CDR1 DFQATT, CDR2 SNEGSKA (reference sequence). The CDR3 has 18 amino acids. V lost 3 bases and J lost 2, with 23 bases in between. The chain's CDR3 is CSARSAGNRDRPYNEQFF. The CDR3 DNA is TGCAGTGCTAGGAGCGCCGGGAACCGGGACCGACCCTACAATGAGCAGTTCTTC.

This clonotype was seen repeatedly, ten times or more. CDR3 in DNA: TGTGCCAGCAGTTATTTGGACGGGGATAATCAGCCCCAGCATTTT. Translation: CASSYLDGDNQPQHF. J is TRBJ1-5 and V is TRBV6-6; D call uncertain. CDR1 is MNHNY, CDR2 SVGAGI, per germline (reference sequence). The CDR3 spans 15 residues. V lost 3 bases and J lost 4, with 13 bases in between.

This clonotype was seen more than once but under ten times. The genes are TRBV12-5 and TRBJ2-7; 9 bases map to TRBD1. This CDR3 region has 14 residues. Germline CDR1 LGHNT, CDR2 FRNRAP. The V gene end was trimmed by 3 bases and the J gene end by 2 bases; junction bases not matched to a gene: 2. This chain's CDR3 is CASGFDRGAYEQYF. The CDR3, as DNA: TGTGCTAGTGGTTTCGACAGGGGGGCCTACGAGCAGTACTTC.